What follows describes a single T cell receptor (beta chain). The target antigen is unknown. Using immunoSEQ multiplex PCR, the repertoire was profiled, and TCRdb retains in-frame clones only, with some absent. The data show around 50,000 clones, roughly 80% seen once. Single viable CD3+CD4+CD8-CD45RO+ cells were sorted as the memory CD4+ T cells. Total CD4+ T cells were enriched by CD4 positive selection. CDR3 size: 17 residues. The germline CDR1 and CDR2 sequences are SGDLS and YYNGEE. V trimming: 3 bases; J trimming: 5 bases; junction bases outside the gene matches: 6. This specimen comes from a study of memory CD4+ T cells and cytomegalovirus serostatus. Study-wide findings and caveats: The CMV-associated TCR signature appears largely within the CD4+ memory repertoire.

The chain joins TRBV9 to TRBJ2-3; 16 nucleotides line up with TRBD2. Sequencing was done on a sample of memory CD4+ T cells from blood. This clonotype originated in an adult in good health and CMV-seronegative. CDR3 nucleotide sequence: TGTGCCAGCAGCGGGGGACTAGCGGGAGGGCGAAAAGATACGCAGTATTTT. Translation: CASSGGLAGGRKDTQYF.